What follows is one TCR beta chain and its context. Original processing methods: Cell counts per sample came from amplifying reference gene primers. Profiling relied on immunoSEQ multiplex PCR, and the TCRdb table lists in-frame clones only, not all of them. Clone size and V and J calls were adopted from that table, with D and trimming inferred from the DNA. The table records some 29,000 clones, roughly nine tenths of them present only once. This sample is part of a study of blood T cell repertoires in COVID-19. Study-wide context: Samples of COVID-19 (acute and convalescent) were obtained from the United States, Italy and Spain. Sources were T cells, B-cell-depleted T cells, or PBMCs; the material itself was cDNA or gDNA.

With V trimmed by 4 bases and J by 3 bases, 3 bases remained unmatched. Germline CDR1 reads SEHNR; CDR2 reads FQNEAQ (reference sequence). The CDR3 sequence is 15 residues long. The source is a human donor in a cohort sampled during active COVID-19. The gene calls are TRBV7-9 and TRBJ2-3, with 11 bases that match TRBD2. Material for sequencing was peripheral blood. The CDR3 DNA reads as TGTGCCAGCAGCTCGTTAGCGGGGGGGACAGATACGCAGTATTTT. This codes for CASSSLAGGTDTQYF.